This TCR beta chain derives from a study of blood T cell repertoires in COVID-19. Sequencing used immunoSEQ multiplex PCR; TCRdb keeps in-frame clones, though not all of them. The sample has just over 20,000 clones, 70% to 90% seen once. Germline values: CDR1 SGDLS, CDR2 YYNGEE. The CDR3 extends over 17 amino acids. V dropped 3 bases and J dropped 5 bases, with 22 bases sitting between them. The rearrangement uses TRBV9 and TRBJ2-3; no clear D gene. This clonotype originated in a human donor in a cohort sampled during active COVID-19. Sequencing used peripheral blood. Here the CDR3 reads CASSGNVRLPARDTQYF. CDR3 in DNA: TGTGCCAGCAGCGGAAATGTAAGACTCCCGGCCCGAGATACGCAGTATTTT.